This passage covers 25 T cell receptor beta chains from one sample sequenced in a study of PD-1 blockade in classical Hodgkin lymphoma. Every single patient, without exception, relapsed after autologous stem cell transplantation, and brentuximab vedotin exposure varied. The method was immunoSEQ multiplex PCR; TCRdb's version includes in-frame clones alone and lacks a portion of them. The table lists around 25,000 clones, approximately 80% of them singletons. The sample was peripheral blood mononuclear cells (PBMCs), taken at baseline. Receptors were obtained from a human donor with classical Hodgkin lymphoma.

The J gene is TRBJ2-6, the V gene TRBV28; 9 bases map to TRBD2. Germline assignment: CDR1 MDHEN and CDR2 SYDVKM. V lost 2 bases, J lost 2 bases, and 7 bases stayed unmatched. The CDR3 covers 18 residues. CDR3: CASSLAGGPRTGANVLTF. The CDR3 DNA sequence: TGTGCCAGCAGTTTAGCGGGGGGGCCTCGAACTGGGGCCAACGTCCTGACTTTC.

This clone appeared a few times. J is TRBJ2-3 and V is TRBV7-2, with 8 bases aligning to TRBD2. There are 17 residues in the CDR3. The germline CDR1 and CDR2 sequences are SGHTA and FQGNSA. V shed 0 bases, J shed 0 bases, and the junction held 5 bases outside the gene matches. The DNA of the CDR3 is TGTGCCAGCAGCTTAGCCTTAGCGGGACCGAGCACAGATACGCAGTATTTT. Its protein is CASSLALAGPSTDTQYF.

The V call is TRBV27, the J call TRBJ2-3; possible D gene TRBD1, 5 bases. The CDR3 covers 16 residues. Germline lookup yields CDR1 MNHEY and CDR2 SMNVEV (reference sequence). The V end was cut by 5 bases, the J end by 2 bases, with 17 bases between. The CDR3 region is CASSPLGRSVTDTQYF. The CDR3 nucleotides read TGTGCCAGCAGTCCCCTGGGGCGGAGTGTCACAGATACGCAGTATTTT.

The chain links TRBV4-3 to TRBJ2-3; D perhaps matches TRBD1 (8 bases). There are 15 residues in the CDR3. Trimming removed 4 bases from V and 2 bases from J, with 13 bases in between. Looked up from germline, CDR1 is LGHNA and CDR2 is YSLEER. CDR3 bases: TGCGCCAGCAGCCGGGGGGGACAGGACACAGATACGCAGTATTTT. Translated: CASSRGGQDTDTQYF.

J is TRBJ2-7 and V is TRBV2; D is undetermined. The CDR3 is made up of 14 amino acids. Germline CDR1 SNHLY, CDR2 FYNNEI. Trimming took off 4 bases at V and 2 bases at J, with 12 bases between the two ends. The CDR3 DNA follows: TGTGCCAGCAGTGTTGGATTGGTCCCCTACGAGCAGTACTTC. Its translation: CASSVGLVPYEQYF.

The genes are TRBV7-9 and TRBJ1-1; D call uncertain. CDR1 and CDR2 (germline): SEHNR, FQNEAQ (reference sequence). Trimming stripped 0 bases from V and 11 bases from J, with 13 bases between. The CDR3 loop spans 13 amino acids. CDR3 loop: CASSLASTTRAFF. The CDR3 nucleotides are TGTGCCAGCAGCTTAGCCTCAACTACACGGGCTTTCTTT.

The CDR3 reads CASSQEFDPQETQYF. The CDR3, as DNA: TGCGCCAGCAGCCAAGAATTTGATCCCCAAGAGACCCAGTACTTC. The V and J genes are TRBV4-3 and TRBJ2-5, with no clear D. The germline gives CDR1 LGHNA, CDR2 YSLEER. This CDR3 contains 15 residues. V gave up 0 bases and J gave up 1 base, with 9 bases separating them.

The chain carries TRBV6-5 and TRBJ1-5, with D uncertain. The germline V gene encodes CDR1 MNHEY and CDR2 SVGAGI. Trimming stripped 5 bases from V and 2 bases from J, with 7 bases between. CDR3 length: 13 amino acids. CDR3 coding DNA: TGTGCCAGCAGTACCTGGGGCAATCAGCCCCAGCATTTT. Its protein is CASSTWGNQPQHF.

This clone was recorded only once. The V call is TRBV19, the J call TRBJ2-5, with 8 bases that match TRBD2. Losses at the gene ends were 2 bases for V and 1 base for J; bases not matched to a gene: 3. The CDR3 sequence is 15 residues long. Germline lookup yields CDR1 LNHDA and CDR2 SQIVND (reference sequence). The CDR3 region is CASSIISGVQETQYF. As DNA, the CDR3 is TGTGCCAGTAGTATAATTAGCGGGGTCCAAGAGACCCAGTACTTC.

This clone was seen a handful of times. This chain uses TRBV6-1 with TRBJ2-7; perhaps TRBD1 as D (6 bases). V gave up 2 bases and J gave up 6 bases, with 14 bases separating them. This CDR3 spans 14 amino acids. Germline V gene data show CDR1 as MNHNS and CDR2 as SASEGT. CDR3 in DNA: TGTGCCAGCAGTGAAAGGGGCAGGGGCGGCGAGCAGTACTTC. It translates to CASSERGRGGEQYF.

This sequence joins TRBV6-5 and TRBJ1-5; no clear D gene. The CDR3 has 14 amino acids. CDR1 and CDR2 (germline): MNHEY, SVGAGI. V lost 6 bases and J 2 bases, leaving 11 bases between the germline ends. CDR3 DNA sequence: TGTGCCAGCAGGCCGTTGTGGGGCAATCAGCCCCAGCATTTT. This translates into CASRPLWGNQPQHF.

V is TRBV10-3 and J is TRBJ1-2; D is ambiguous. This CDR3 comprises 14 residues. The germline V and J ends were trimmed by 8 bases and 8 bases, with 21 bases remaining between them. The germline gives CDR1 ENHRY, CDR2 SYGVKD. The CDR3 DNA is TGTGCCATCGGGCAAACAGACTTTCTCTCCGGCTACACCTTC. Its protein is CAIGQTDFLSGYTF.

V usage is TRBV7-9 and J usage is TRBJ2-7, with a weak D call TRBD1 (6 bases). This CDR3 spans 15 amino acids. Germline V gene data show CDR1 as SEHNR and CDR2 as FQNEAQ (reference sequence). Trimming took 1 base from V and 4 from J, leaving 14 bases between them. CDR3 protein: CASSLVSQGRYEQYF. For the CDR3, the DNA is TGTGCCAGCAGCTTAGTCAGTCAGGGGCGGTACGAGCAGTACTTC. Together with reference TRBV7-9 and TRBJ2-7, the CDR3 gives the full variable domain: DTGVSQNPRHKITKRGQNVTFRCDPISEHNRLYWYRQTLGQGPEFLTYFQNEAQLEKSRLLSDRFSAERPKGSFSTLEIQRTEQGDSAMYLCASSLVSQGRYEQYFGPGTRLTVT.

The rearrangement joins TRBV5-1 to TRBJ1-2, with no clear D. CDR3 size: 14 residues. CDR1 SGHRS and CDR2 YFSETQ come from the germline V gene. V gave up 2 bases and J gave up 2 bases, with 10 bases separating them. The CDR3 spells CASSFEARNYGYTF. CDR3 in DNA: TGCGCCAGCAGCTTTGAGGCGCGGAACTATGGCTACACCTTC.

The chain employs TRBV15 and TRBJ2-1; D is ambiguous. The CDR3 spans 15 residues. Trimming pared 1 base from V and 6 bases from J, leaving 13 bases between. Germline-derived CDR1 and CDR2 are LNHNV and YYDKDF (reference sequence). Here the CDR3 DNA reads TGTGCCACCAGCAGAGCGGAAACCCGGCCCAATGAGCAGTTCTTC. Amino acids: CATSRAETRPNEQFF.

This chain joins TRBV6-1 and TRBJ1-5; D gene uncertain. The CDR3 has 13 residues. V was cut by 8 bases and J by 0 bases, with 8 bases left in between. Germline V gives CDR1 MNHNS, CDR2 SASEGT. CDR3 protein: CASHGVSNQPQHF. In DNA form, the CDR3 reads TGTGCCAGCCACGGGGTTAGCAATCAGCCCCAGCATTTT.

This clone was detected once. The chain links TRBV28 to TRBJ2-3, with 7 bases identical to TRBD1. V shed 7 bases, J shed 1 base, and the junction held 11 bases outside the gene matches. The germline gives CDR1 MDHEN, CDR2 SYDVKM. The CDR3 contains 16 residues. The CDR3 loop reads CASTFGTAGGTDTQYF. DNA of the CDR3: TGTGCCAGCACTTTCGGGACAGCCGGTGGCACAGATACGCAGTATTTT.

In DNA form, the CDR3 reads TGTGCCAGCAGCCAAGATCCTGGCGGGGGGGCGGGAGATACGCAGTATTTT. It encodes CASSQDPGGGAGDTQYF. The V and J genes are TRBV4-2 and TRBJ2-3, with 9 bases matching TRBD2. V shed 0 bases, J shed 5 bases, and the junction held 9 bases outside the gene matches. CDR1 and CDR2 (germline): LGHNA, YNFKEQ. The CDR3 runs 17 residues.

This chain connects TRBV2 to TRBJ2-2; 9 bases agree with TRBD1. After removal of 6 bases from V and 4 bases from J, the junction contained 9 bases not matched to a gene. The germline V gene has CDR1 SNHLY and CDR2 FYNNEI. CDR3 length equals 16 residues. The CDR3 protein is CASRADRGGITGELFF. DNA for the CDR3: TGTGCCAGCAGAGCGGACAGGGGCGGGATCACCGGGGAGCTGTTTTTT.

J is TRBJ1-6 and V is TRBV19; 7 bases map to TRBD1. J was trimmed by 4 bases and V by 9 bases; bases with no gene match: 6. The germline CDR1 and CDR2 sequences are LNHDA and SQIVND (reference sequence). The length of the CDR3 is 14 residues. The CDR3 is CASAGGGYNSPLHF. The CDR3, as DNA: TGTGCCAGCGCAGGGGGGGGGTATAATTCACCCCTCCACTTT.

CDR3 region: CAWSALSGELFF. CDR3 coding DNA: TGTGCCTGGAGTGCCCTTAGCGGGGAGCTGTTTTTT. The V gene is TRBV30, the J gene TRBJ2-2; D gene uncertain. Trimming shortened V by 1 base and J by 7 bases, and 7 bases separated the two germline ends. Germline V gives CDR1 GTSNPN, CDR2 SVGIG (reference sequence). The CDR3 has 12 residues.

This rearrangement joins TRBV9 to TRBJ2-3; tentative D call: TRBD2 (7 bases). Deletions cut 3 bases from V and 2 bases from J, with 16 bases between. The germline CDR1 and CDR2 sequences are SGDLS and YYNGEE. This CDR3 contains 16 residues. CDR3 coding DNA: TGTGCCAGCAGCGGAGGGGGGGGACTCCACACAGATACGCAGTATTTT. Translated: CASSGGGGLHTDTQYF.

CDR3 sequence (DNA): TGTGCCAGTAGTATAGGCAGGAGTAACTATGGCTACACCTTC. As protein: CASSIGRSNYGYTF. This chain joins TRBV19 and TRBJ1-2; D is unresolved. This CDR3 has 14 amino acids. CDR1 is LNHDA, CDR2 SQIVND, per germline (reference sequence). The V end lost 1 base, the J end lost 1 base, and 7 bases lay between the germline ends.

The gene calls are TRBV5-4 and TRBJ1-1; 7 positions agree with TRBD1. V was clipped by 2 bases and J by 4 bases; unmatched bases: 8. The germline V gene encodes CDR1 SGHNT and CDR2 YYREEE (reference sequence). The CDR3 consists of 15 residues. CDR3 DNA sequence: TGTGCCAGCAGCTTTCCACAGGGGAGGACCACTGAAGCTTTCTTT. It specifies CASSFPQGRTTEAFF.

The chain has TRBV27 and TRBJ2-1; 7 bases map to TRBD2. The V gene end was trimmed by 4 bases and the J gene end by 7 bases; junction bases not matched to a gene: 7. Germline V gene data show CDR1 as MNHEY and CDR2 as SMNVEV (reference sequence). This CDR3 region has 14 residues. CDR3 region: CASSWGGRRNEQFF. CDR3 DNA sequence: TGTGCCAGCAGTTGGGGGGGTAGAAGGAATGAGCAGTTCTTC.